This T cell receptor (beta chain) comes out of a study of blood T cell repertoires in COVID-19. This clone showed up just once. The V end was cut by 5 bases, the J end by 7 bases, with 18 bases between. The CDR3 is 15 residues long. Germline lookup yields CDR1 MDHEN and CDR2 SYDVKM. This table comes from immunoSEQ multiplex PCR, and its TCRdb copy is limited to in-frame clones, with some not included. Among 200,000 to 250,000 clones listed, around 87% were seen once. The V call is TRBV28, the J call TRBJ1-5; unclear D gene. This TCR was recovered from a woman in her 50s with COVID-19, enrolled during active disease. Sequencing was carried out using peripheral blood. The CDR3 spells CASSPLSQPRQPQHF. CDR3 sequence (DNA): TGTGCCAGCAGTCCCCTGTCACAGCCCAGGCAGCCCCAGCATTTT.